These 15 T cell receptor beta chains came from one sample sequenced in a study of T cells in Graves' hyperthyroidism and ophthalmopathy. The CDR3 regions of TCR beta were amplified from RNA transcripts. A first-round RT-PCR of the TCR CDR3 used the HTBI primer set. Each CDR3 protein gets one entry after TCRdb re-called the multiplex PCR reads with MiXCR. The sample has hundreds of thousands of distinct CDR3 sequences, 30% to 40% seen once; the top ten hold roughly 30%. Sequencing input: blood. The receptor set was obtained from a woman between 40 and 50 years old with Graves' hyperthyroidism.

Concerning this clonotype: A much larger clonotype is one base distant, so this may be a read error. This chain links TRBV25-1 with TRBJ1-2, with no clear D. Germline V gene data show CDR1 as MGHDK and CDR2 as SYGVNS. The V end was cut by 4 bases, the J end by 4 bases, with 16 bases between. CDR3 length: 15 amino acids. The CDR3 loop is CASSVTDPRTYGYTF. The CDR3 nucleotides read TGTGCCAGCAGTGTAACGGACCCCAGGACCTATGGCTACACCTTC.

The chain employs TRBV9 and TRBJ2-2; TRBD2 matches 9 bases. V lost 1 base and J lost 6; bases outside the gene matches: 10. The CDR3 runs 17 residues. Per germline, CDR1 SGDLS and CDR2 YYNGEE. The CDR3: CASSVTPSGRTSGELFF. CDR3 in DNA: TGTGCCAGCAGCGTAACCCCGAGCGGGAGGACATCCGGGGAGCTGTTTTTT.

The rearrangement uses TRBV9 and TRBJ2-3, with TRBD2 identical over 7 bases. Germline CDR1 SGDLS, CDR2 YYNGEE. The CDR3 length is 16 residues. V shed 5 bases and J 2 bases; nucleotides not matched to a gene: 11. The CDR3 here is CASSPKAGPVTDTQYF. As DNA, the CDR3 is TGTGCCAGCAGTCCGAAAGCGGGGCCAGTCACAGATACGCAGTATTTT.

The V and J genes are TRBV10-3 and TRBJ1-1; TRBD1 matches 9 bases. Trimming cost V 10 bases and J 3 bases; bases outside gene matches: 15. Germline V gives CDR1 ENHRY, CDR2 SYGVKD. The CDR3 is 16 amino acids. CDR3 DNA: TGTGCCAGCTCACGAACAGGGGGCGCGATGGACACTGAAGCTTTCTTT. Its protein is CASSRTGGAMDTEAFF.

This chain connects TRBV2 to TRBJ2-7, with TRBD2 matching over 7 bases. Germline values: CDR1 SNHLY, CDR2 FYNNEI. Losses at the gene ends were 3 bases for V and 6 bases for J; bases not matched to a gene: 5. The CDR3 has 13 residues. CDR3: CASSDSGGAEQYF. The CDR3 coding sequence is TGTGCCAGCAGTGATTCGGGGGGTGCCGAGCAGTACTTC.

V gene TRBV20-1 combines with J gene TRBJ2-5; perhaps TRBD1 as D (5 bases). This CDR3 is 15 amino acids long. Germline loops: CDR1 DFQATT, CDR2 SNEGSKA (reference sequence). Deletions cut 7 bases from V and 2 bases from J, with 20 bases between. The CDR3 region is CSVPHSLDRQETQYF. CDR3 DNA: TGCAGTGTCCCCCACAGTCTAGACAGACAAGAGACCCAGTACTTC.

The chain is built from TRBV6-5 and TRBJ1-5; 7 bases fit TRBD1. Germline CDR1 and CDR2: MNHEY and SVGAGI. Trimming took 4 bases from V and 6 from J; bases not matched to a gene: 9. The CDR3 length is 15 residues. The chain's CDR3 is CASSFDRVSAQPQHF. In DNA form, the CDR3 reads TGTGCCAGCAGTTTCGACAGGGTTTCGGCTCAGCCCCAGCATTTT.

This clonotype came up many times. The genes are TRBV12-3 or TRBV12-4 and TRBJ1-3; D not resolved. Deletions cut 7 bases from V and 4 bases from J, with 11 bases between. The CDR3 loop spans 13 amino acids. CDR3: CASNPGLGNTIYF. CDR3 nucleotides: TGTGCCAGCAACCCAGGACTGGGAAACACCATATATTTT.

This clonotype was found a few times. In DNA form, the CDR3 reads TGTGCCAGTAGTATCGGCCTAGCGGCTACGAACACCGGGGAGCTGTTTTTT. Its translation: CASSIGLAATNTGELFF. The V gene is TRBV19, the J gene TRBJ2-2, with 7 nucleotides matching TRBD2. The trim removed 3 bases at V and 0 bases at J, leaving 7 bases unmatched. The germline gives CDR1 LNHDA, CDR2 SQIVND (reference sequence). The CDR3 totals 17 residues. The whole variable domain, filled in from reference TRBV19 and TRBJ2-2, reads DGGITQSPKYLFRKEGQNVTLSCEQNLNHDAMYWYRQDPGQGLRLIYYSQIVNDFQKGDIAEGYSVSREKKESFPLTVTSAQKNPTAFYLCASSIGLAATNTGELFFGEGSRLTVL.

DNA of the CDR3: TGTGCCAGCAGCCAAAGGGATGATTCACCCCTCCACTTT. It yields the protein CASSQRDDSPLHF. V is TRBV3-1 and J is TRBJ1-6, with D unresolved. The V end lost 2 bases, the J end lost 8 bases, and 7 bases lay between the germline ends. The CDR3 spans 13 residues. The germline CDR1 and CDR2 sequences are LGHDT and YNNKEL (reference sequence).

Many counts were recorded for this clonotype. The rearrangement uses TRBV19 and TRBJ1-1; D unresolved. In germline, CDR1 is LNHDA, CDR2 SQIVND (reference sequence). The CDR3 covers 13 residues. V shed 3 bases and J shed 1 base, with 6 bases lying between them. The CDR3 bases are TGTGCCAGTAGTATTATTTCGAACACTGAAGCTTTCTTT. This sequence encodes CASSIISNTEAFF.

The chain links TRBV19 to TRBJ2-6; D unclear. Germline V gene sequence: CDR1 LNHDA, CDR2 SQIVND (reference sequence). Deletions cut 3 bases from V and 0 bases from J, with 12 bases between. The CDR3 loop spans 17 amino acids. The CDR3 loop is CASSIGKLVSGANVLTF. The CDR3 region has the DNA TGTGCCAGTAGTATTGGGAAGTTAGTCTCTGGGGCCAACGTCCTGACTTTC.

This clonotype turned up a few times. The CDR3 bases are TGTGCCAGCAGCTTTCGAGGGGGCTCCTACAATGAGCAGTTCTTC. It specifies CASSFRGGSYNEQFF. The chain couples TRBV7-2 to TRBJ2-7; D perhaps matches TRBD1 (6 bases). The assigned J gene may be wrong: the sequence end matches TRBJ2-1 better. The CDR3 has 15 amino acids. From germline, CDR1 is SGHTA and CDR2 FQGNSA.

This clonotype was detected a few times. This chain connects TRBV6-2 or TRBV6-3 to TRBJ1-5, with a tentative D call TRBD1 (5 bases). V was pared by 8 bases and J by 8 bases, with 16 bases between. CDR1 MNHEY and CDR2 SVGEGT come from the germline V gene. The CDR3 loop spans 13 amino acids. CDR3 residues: CASSPRSGEPQHF. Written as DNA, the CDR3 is TGTGCCAGCTCACCAAGATCGGGGGAGCCCCAGCATTTT.

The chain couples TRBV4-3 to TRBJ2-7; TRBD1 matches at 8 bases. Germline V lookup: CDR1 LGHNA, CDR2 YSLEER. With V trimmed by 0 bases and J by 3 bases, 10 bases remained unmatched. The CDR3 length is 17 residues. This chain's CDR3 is CASSQDRSWTGSYEQYF. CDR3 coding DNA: TGCGCCAGCAGCCAAGATCGCTCCTGGACAGGGAGCTACGAGCAGTACTTC.